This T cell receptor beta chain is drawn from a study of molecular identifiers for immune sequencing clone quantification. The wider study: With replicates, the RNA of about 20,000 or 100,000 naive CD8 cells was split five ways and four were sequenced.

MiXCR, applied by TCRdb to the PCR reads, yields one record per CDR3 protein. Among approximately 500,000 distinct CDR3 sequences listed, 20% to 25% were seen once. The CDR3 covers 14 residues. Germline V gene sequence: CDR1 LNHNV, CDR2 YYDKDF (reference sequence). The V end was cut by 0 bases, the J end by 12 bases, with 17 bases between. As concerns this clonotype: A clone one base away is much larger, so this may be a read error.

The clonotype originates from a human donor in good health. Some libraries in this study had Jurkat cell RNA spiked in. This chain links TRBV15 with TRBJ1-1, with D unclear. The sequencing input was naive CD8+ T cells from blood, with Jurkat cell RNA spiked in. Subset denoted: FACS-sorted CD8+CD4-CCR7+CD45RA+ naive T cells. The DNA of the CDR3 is TGTGCCACCAGCAGAGAGGGTCTCAGAGAGGTAACTTTCTTT. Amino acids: CATSREGLREVTFF.